This passage covers 25 T cell receptor beta chains from one sample sequenced in a study of cytomegalovirus exposure and HLA in healthy donors. Vbeta (60) and Jbeta (13) primers were used in the PCR. The assay was immunoSEQ multiplex PCR, and TCRdb's table has in-frame clones only and misses some. The data show about 140,000 clones, approximately 61% seen once. Material: PBMCs. The receptors stem from a human donor in good health.

The count of this clone is one. The chain joins TRBV28 to TRBJ2-1; TRBD1 agrees at 7 bases. Germline CDR1 reads MDHEN; CDR2 reads SYDVKM. The CDR3 is made up of 13 amino acids. J was trimmed by 5 bases and V by 8 bases; bases with no gene match: 6. The CDR3 nucleotides read TGTGCCAGCCAGGGGGTTAACAACAATGAGCAGTTCTTC. It codes for CASQGVNNNEQFF.

Only a few counts were recorded for this clone. The V gene is TRBV9, the J gene TRBJ2-7; 7 positions match TRBD1. Germline values: CDR1 SGDLS, CDR2 YYNGEE. V trimming: 4 bases; J trimming: 5 bases; junction bases outside the gene matches: 9. This CDR3 is 14 amino acids long. CDR3 loop: CASSSQGTVDEQYF. The CDR3 DNA follows: TGTGCCAGCAGCTCCCAAGGGACAGTGGACGAGCAGTACTTC.

This chain's CDR3 is CASSLGLAGVGNEQFF. As DNA, the CDR3 is TGTGCCAGCAGCTTGGGACTAGCGGGAGTTGGGAATGAGCAGTTCTTC. This chain links TRBV9 with TRBJ2-1; TRBD2 aligns across 14 bases. V lost 4 bases and J lost 7; bases outside the gene matches: 7. The germline V gene has CDR1 SGDLS and CDR2 YYNGEE. The CDR3 covers 16 residues.

In its sample, this clone was seen a few times. The chain employs TRBV6-5 and TRBJ2-5; 9 nucleotides match TRBD1. This CDR3 contains 13 residues. From germline, CDR1 is MNHEY and CDR2 SVGAGI. V was pared by 10 bases and J by 5 bases, with 8 bases of the junction left unmatched. CDR3 in amino acids: CATSGTGFETQYF. In DNA, the CDR3 is TGTGCCACTTCCGGGACAGGGTTTGAGACCCAGTACTTC.

The rearrangement links TRBV11-2 to TRBJ2-1; D not resolved. V was cut by 5 bases and J by 5 bases, with 16 bases left in between. The CDR3 has 15 amino acids. Germline V gene lookup returns CDR1 SGHAT and CDR2 FQNNGV. The CDR3 bases are TGTGCCAGCAGCGTGCGCTACCAGGTTAACAATGAGCAGTTCTTC. Its protein product is CASSVRYQVNNEQFF.

The V and J genes are TRBV6-5 and TRBJ2-7, with D possibly TRBD1 on 5 matching bases. Trimming cost V 8 bases and J 0 bases, with 11 bases left between them. CDR1 and CDR2 from the germline V gene are MNHEY and SVGAGI. The CDR3 totals 13 residues. The CDR3 region has the DNA TGTGCCAGCGGAAAGGACAACTCCTACGAGCAGTACTTC. This gives the protein CASGKDNSYEQYF.

Only a few counts were recorded for this clone. This chain uses TRBV29-1 with TRBJ2-1, with TRBD2 matching over 8 bases. Germline loops: CDR1 SQVTM, CDR2 ANQGSEA. The V and J ends lost 7 bases and 5 bases, in that order; junction bases with no gene match: 10. The CDR3 runs 14 residues. In nucleotides, the CDR3 is TGCAGCGGCGCCGGACTAGCAGCCGACAATGAGCAGTTCTTC. This encodes CSGAGLAADNEQFF.

This clone was counted only a few times. This chain's CDR3 is CASSDGTGNTGELFF. The CDR3, as DNA: TGTGCCAGCAGTGACGGGACAGGGAACACCGGGGAGCTGTTTTTT. This chain connects TRBV6-4 to TRBJ2-2; the match to TRBD1 covers 8 bases. Germline assignment: CDR1 MRHNA and CDR2 SNTAGT. The V and J ends lost 2 bases and 1 base, in that order; junction bases with no gene match: 0. This CDR3 region has 15 residues.

CDR3: CAINDGKDVGQYF. The CDR3 DNA sequence: TGTGCCATCAACGACGGGAAGGATGTTGGGCAGTACTTC. This sequence joins TRBV10-3 and TRBJ2-7, with a possible D match to TRBD2 (5 bases). The CDR3 contains 13 residues. Per the germline V gene, CDR1 is ENHRY and CDR2 is SYGVKD. V shed 7 bases and J shed 9 bases, with 19 bases lying between them.

V usage is TRBV20-1 and J usage is TRBJ2-7, with no clear D. V was clipped by 2 bases and J by 6 bases, with 5 bases between them. CDR3 length: 10 residues. Germline V gives CDR1 DFQATT, CDR2 SNEGSKA (reference sequence). In DNA form, the CDR3 reads TGCAGTGCTAGATTGGCCGAGCAGTACTTC. Translated: CSARLAEQYF.

The chain employs TRBV27 and TRBJ2-5; D may be TRBD2 (6 bases). The CDR3 is 14 residues long. V was pared by 6 bases and J by 2 bases, with 13 bases between. Per the germline V gene, CDR1 is MNHEY and CDR2 is SMNVEV (reference sequence). The CDR3 here is CASSTWGVQETQYF. In DNA, the CDR3 is TGTGCCAGCAGCACTTGGGGGGTGCAAGAGACCCAGTACTTC.

The CDR3 DNA is TGTGCCAGCAGCTTACAGGGGGCGCAAAGGGAGACCCAGTACTTC. Translation: CASSLQGAQRETQYF. The chain is built from TRBV7-6 and TRBJ2-5; 8 bases map to TRBD1. From germline, CDR1 is SGHVS and CDR2 FNYEAQ. The J segment lost 5 bases and the V segment lost 2 bases, leaving 7 bases of the junction unmatched. CDR3 length equals 15 residues. Full variable domain (missing parts from reference TRBV7-6 and TRBJ2-5): GAGVSQSPRYKVTKRGQDVALRCDPISGHVSLYWYRQALGQGPEFLTYFNYEAQQDKSGLPNDRFSAERPEGSISTLTIQRTEQRDSAMYRCASSLQGAQRETQYFGPGTRLLVL.

The rearrangement uses TRBV6-6 and TRBJ1-1; D is unresolved. The germline CDR1 and CDR2 sequences are MNHNY and SVGAGI (reference sequence). The V gene lost 2 bases and the J gene lost 3 bases, with 16 bases spanning the gap. This CDR3 region has 16 residues. This CDR3 is CASSYEPRRGDTEAFF. In DNA form, the CDR3 reads TGTGCCAGCAGTTACGAACCAAGACGCGGGGACACTGAAGCTTTCTTT.

A single count supports this clone. The chain couples TRBV27 to TRBJ2-7; D is undetermined. The V end was cut by 5 bases, the J end by 3 bases, with 11 bases between. Looked up from germline, CDR1 is MNHEY and CDR2 is SMNVEV (reference sequence). This CDR3 is built from 13 residues. The CDR3 region is CASSPLAVYEQYF. The CDR3 region has the DNA TGTGCCAGCAGTCCTCTGGCTGTCTACGAGCAGTACTTC.

V and J are TRBV6-5 and TRBJ1-2, with 8 bases that match TRBD1. The CDR3 sequence is 14 residues long. Germline V gene lookup returns CDR1 MNHEY and CDR2 SVGAGI. With 7 bases clipped from V and 2 bases from J, the junction kept 6 bases outside the gene matches. For the CDR3, the DNA is TGTGCCAGCACCAGGACAGGGAGGAACTATGGCTACACCTTC. Translating it yields CASTRTGRNYGYTF.

Here the CDR3 DNA reads TGTGCCAGCAGTCGCGGAAGGGACAGTCAATTCTTC. Encoded protein: CASSRGRDSQFF. The V and J genes are TRBV7-6 and TRBJ2-1; TRBD1 agrees at 7 bases. Per germline, CDR1 SGHVS and CDR2 FNYEAQ. The V and J ends lost 6 bases and 16 bases, in that order; junction bases with no gene match: 12. The CDR3 is 12 amino acids.

V usage is TRBV29-1 and J usage is TRBJ2-3, with D maybe TRBD1 (7 bases). Germline lookup yields CDR1 SQVTM and CDR2 ANQGSEA. Trimming took 7 bases from V and 0 from J, leaving 17 bases between them. The CDR3 length is 15 residues. CDR3 DNA: TGCAGCGCCGGGGGAAGACAGGGTAGCACAGATACGCAGTATTTT. This translates into CSAGGRQGSTDTQYF.

This sequence joins TRBV5-8 and TRBJ2-5; D might be TRBD1 (5 bases). This CDR3 is 16 amino acids long. Germline loops: CDR1 SGHTS, CDR2 YDEGEE. V dropped 1 base and J dropped 2 bases, with 15 bases sitting between them. The CDR3 is CASSLRRRVGQETQYF. The DNA for the CDR3 is TGTGCCAGCAGCTTGCGTCGCAGGGTTGGGCAAGAGACCCAGTACTTC.

The chain links TRBV10-3 to TRBJ2-3, with D possibly matching TRBD1 (5 bases). CDR3 length equals 13 residues. Looked up from germline, CDR1 is ENHRY and CDR2 is SYGVKD. The V end was cut by 7 bases, the J end by 8 bases, with 16 bases between. CDR3 sequence (DNA): TGTGCCATCAAATCAGGGTCCCCGGCTACGCAGTATTTT. Protein product: CAIKSGSPATQYF.

The CDR3 region is CASSTMTGNEQYF. The CDR3 DNA reads TGTGCCAGTAGTACTATGACAGGGAACGAGCAGTACTTC. The chain combines TRBV19 with TRBJ2-7; 7 bases align to TRBD1. The CDR3 has 13 amino acids. Germline values: CDR1 LNHDA, CDR2 SQIVND (reference sequence). Trimming at V came to 4 bases and at J to 5 bases, leaving 5 bases not matched to a gene. The full variable domain, in which reference TRBV19 and TRBJ2-7 provide the parts outside the CDR3, is DGGITQSPKYLFRKEGQNVTLSCEQNLNHDAMYWYRQDPGQGLRLIYYSQIVNDFQKGDIAEGYSVSREKKESFPLTVTSAQKNPTAFYLCASSTMTGNEQYFGPGTRLTVT.

This CDR3 is CASSPAQVTYEQYF. For the CDR3, the DNA is TGTGCCAGCTCACCAGCGCAGGTCACCTACGAGCAGTACTTC. V gene TRBV18 combines with J gene TRBJ2-7; D gene uncertain. The V gene lost 2 bases and the J gene lost 2 bases, with 10 bases spanning the gap. Looked up from germline, CDR1 is KGHSH and CDR2 is LQKENI. The CDR3 contains 14 residues.

V usage is TRBV2 and J usage is TRBJ2-1, with 11 bases fitting TRBD2. Germline CDR1 and CDR2: SNHLY and FYNNEI. Trimming took 6 bases from V and 5 from J; bases not matched to a gene: 6. The CDR3 length is 15 residues. CDR3 bases: TGTGCCAGCAGGGGGGGACTAGCGGTAAACAATGAGCAGTTCTTC. Translation gives CASRGGLAVNNEQFF.

The sample holds a few counts of this clone. The chain is built from TRBV19 and TRBJ2-2; maybe TRBD2 (5 bases). This CDR3 comprises 16 residues. With 4 bases removed from V and 0 bases from J, the gap between germline ends came to 12 bases. Germline CDR1 LNHDA, CDR2 SQIVND (reference sequence). CDR3 in amino acids: CASSTSGPANTGELFF. The CDR3 DNA sequence: TGTGCCAGTAGTACCAGCGGCCCCGCGAACACCGGGGAGCTGTTTTTT. Complete variable domain (other parts from reference TRBV19 and TRBJ2-2): DGGITQSPKYLFRKEGQNVTLSCEQNLNHDAMYWYRQDPGQGLRLIYYSQIVNDFQKGDIAEGYSVSREKKESFPLTVTSAQKNPTAFYLCASSTSGPANTGELFFGEGSRLTVL.

This chain joins TRBV28 and TRBJ2-7; no reliable D call. The CDR3 runs 11 residues. Deletions cut 2 bases from V and 8 bases from J, with 7 bases between. Looked up from germline, CDR1 is MDHEN and CDR2 is SYDVKM. The CDR3 sequence is CASSLQQQQYF. CDR3 DNA: TGTGCCAGCAGTTTACAACAGCAGCAGTACTTC. The variable domain in full, completed from reference TRBV28 and TRBJ2-7, reads DVKVTQSSRYLVKRTGEKVFLECVQDMDHENMFWYRQDPGLGLRLIYFSYDVKMKEKGDIPEGYSVSREKKERFSLILESASTNQTSMYLCASSLQQQQYFGPGTRLTVT.

This chain links TRBV7-2 with TRBJ2-7, with 10 bases matching TRBD1. This CDR3 region has 14 residues. Germline V gives CDR1 SGHTA, CDR2 FQGNSA. V was pared by 2 bases and J by 5 bases, with 3 bases of the junction left unmatched. The CDR3 region is CASSLRQGADEQYF. CDR3 DNA: TGTGCCAGCAGCTTACGACAGGGGGCGGACGAGCAGTACTTC. Full variable domain (outside the CDR3, taken from reference TRBV7-2 and TRBJ2-7): GAGVSQSPSNKVTEKGKDVELRCDPISGHTALYWYRQSLGQGLEFLIYFQGNSAPDKSGLPSDRFSAERTGGSVSTLTIQRTQQEDSAVYLCASSLRQGADEQYFGPGTRLTVT.